Each of the 32 T cell receptor beta chains below was sequenced from the same sample in a study of early T cells in non-severe SARS-CoV-2 infection. TCRdb independently ran MiXCR on the 5' RACE reads; one entry per CDR3 protein. The sample yields tens of thousands of distinct CDR3 sequences, about 4.2% seen once. The specimen sequenced was whole blood. The receptors here all came from an adult who was a healthcare worker with PCR-confirmed SARS-CoV-2 infection or an uninfected control (not recorded which).

This clonotype appeared many times. The chain carries TRBV20-1 and TRBJ2-7, with TRBD1 matching 7 bases. The CDR3 consists of 12 residues. Trimming at V came to 7 bases and at J to 1 base, leaving 4 bases not matched to a gene. The germline V gene encodes CDR1 DFQATT and CDR2 SNEGSKA (reference sequence). The CDR3 bases are TGCAGTGGACAGGGAGTTTCCTACGAGCAGTACTTC. Its protein product is CSGQGVSYEQYF.

This clonotype occurred many times. V usage is TRBV28 and J usage is TRBJ1-5, with a tentative D call TRBD1 (5 bases). With 11 bases removed from V and 4 bases from J, the gap between germline ends came to 15 bases. This CDR3 comprises 13 residues. CDR1 and CDR2 from the germline V gene are MDHEN and SYDVKM. CDR3 nucleotides: TGTGCCGCGGGGGGAGCTATGAATCAGCCCCAGCATTTT. Protein: CAAGGAMNQPQHF.

This clonotype was detected many times. The chain combines TRBV11-3 with TRBJ2-3, with a tentative D call TRBD2 (6 bases). Trimming left V 3 bases short and J 5 bases short, with 12 bases between. The CDR3 sequence is 14 residues long. Per germline, CDR1 SGHNT and CDR2 YENEEA. CDR3 DNA: TGTGCCAGCAGCTTTTCGGGAGTGGAAGATACGCAGTATTTT. Protein: CASSFSGVEDTQYF.

This clonotype was counted many times. The V gene is TRBV30, the J gene TRBJ2-7; D is unclear. The CDR3 spans 12 residues. Germline V gene data show CDR1 as GTSNPN and CDR2 as SVGIG (reference sequence). V was shortened by 5 bases and J by 5 bases, with 13 bases between the two germline ends. The CDR3: CAWGWGKDEQYF. CDR3 in DNA: TGTGCCTGGGGGTGGGGTAAGGACGAGCAGTACTTC.

This clonotype came up many times. This chain joins TRBV4-1 and TRBJ2-4, with D possibly matching TRBD2 (5 bases). This CDR3 is built from 13 residues. Germline loops: CDR1 MGHRA, CDR2 YSYEKL. Trimming took 2 bases from V and 4 from J, leaving 6 bases between them. The CDR3 bases are TGCGCCAGCAGCCAAACTAGTAAAAACATTCAGTACTTC. Its protein product is CASSQTSKNIQYF.

By share, this clonotype ranks as medium-sized. This chain joins TRBV12-3 or TRBV12-4 and TRBJ2-6; D not resolved. The CDR3 runs to 15 residues. V shed 2 bases and J shed 1 base, with 6 bases lying between them. CDR3 sequence: CASSLWGSGANVLTF. CDR3 coding DNA: TGTGCCAGCAGTTTATGGGGTTCTGGGGCCAACGTCCTGACTTTC.

The chain joins TRBV24-1 to TRBJ2-1, with 8 bases fitting TRBD2. With V trimmed by 4 bases and J by 5 bases, 6 bases remained unmatched. Germline V gives CDR1 KGHDR, CDR2 SFDVKD. The CDR3 has 15 residues. The chain's CDR3 is CATSDPTTSDNEQFF. The CDR3 region has the DNA TGTGCCACCAGTGACCCAACGACTAGCGACAATGAGCAGTTCTTC.

This clonotype was recorded a few times. The chain couples TRBV5-1 to TRBJ2-2; D not certain. CDR3 size: 13 residues. V lost 0 bases to trimming and J lost 5 bases, with 5 bases between them. CDR1 is SGHRS, CDR2 YFSETQ, per germline. The CDR3 region is CASSLGETGELFF. The CDR3 DNA is TGCGCCAGCAGCTTGGGGGAAACCGGGGAGCTGTTTTTT.

This clonotype was seen ten or more times. This chain joins TRBV4-1 and TRBJ2-7, with D tentatively TRBD1 or TRBD2 (5 bases each). The ends were cut back, 3 bases at V and 2 bases at J, with 14 bases in the middle. The CDR3 loop spans 15 amino acids. Germline loops: CDR1 MGHRA, CDR2 YSYEKL. The CDR3 region is CASSHMSRGPYEQYF. For the CDR3, the DNA is TGCGCCAGCAGCCATATGTCCCGGGGCCCCTACGAGCAGTACTTC.

This clonotype was detected many times. The genes are TRBV30 and TRBJ2-7; D might be TRBD2 (7 bases). V dropped 2 bases and J dropped 5 bases, with 16 bases sitting between them. Germline V gene sequence: CDR1 GTSNPN, CDR2 SVGIG (reference sequence). This CDR3 contains 14 residues. CDR3 DNA sequence: TGTGCCTGGAGTTTACTCGGGGGGCCCAACGAGCAGTACTTC. As protein: CAWSLLGGPNEQYF.

This chain links TRBV20-1 with TRBJ2-2; TRBD2 matches 10 bases. Germline V lookup: CDR1 DFQATT, CDR2 SNEGSKA (reference sequence). CDR3 length: 14 residues. V dropped 2 bases and J dropped 6; count of bases not matched to a gene: 3. The CDR3 sequence is CSARPSGGAGELFF. CDR3 in DNA: TGCAGTGCTAGACCCAGCGGGGGGGCCGGGGAGCTGTTTTTT.

This clonotype appeared a few times. The gene calls are TRBV28 and TRBJ2-7; 7 bases are shared with TRBD2. Germline V gene data show CDR1 as MDHEN and CDR2 as SYDVKM. J gave up 3 bases and V 6 bases, and 11 bases lay outside the gene matches. The CDR3 has 15 amino acids. CDR3 coding DNA: TGTGCCAGCAGCCGGGCTAGCGGAAACCACTACGAGCAGTACTTC. Its translation is CASSRASGNHYEQYF. Using reference TRBV28 and TRBJ2-7 for the parts outside the CDR3, the full variable domain is DVKVTQSSRYLVKRTGEKVFLECVQDMDHENMFWYRQDPGLGLRLIYFSYDVKMKEKGDIPEGYSVSREKKERFSLILESASTNQTSMYLCASSRASGNHYEQYFGPGTRLTVT.

This clonotype came up many times. This sequence joins TRBV7-2 and TRBJ2-3; no firm D call. Germline V lookup: CDR1 SGHTA, CDR2 FQGNSA. CDR3 length equals 12 residues. The V end was cut by 7 bases, the J end by 3 bases, with 8 bases between. The CDR3 DNA follows: TGTGCCAGCACCCCTCGGACAGATACGCAGTATTTT. Encoded protein: CASTPRTDTQYF.

The V and J genes are TRBV5-1 and TRBJ1-2, with D possibly matching TRBD1 (5 bases). CDR1 is SGHRS and CDR2 is YFSETQ in the germline V gene. V was trimmed by 4 bases and J by 2 bases, leaving 24 bases between them. This CDR3 comprises 18 residues. The CDR3 sequence is CASSLVHQMTVFNYGYTF. CDR3 nucleotides: TGCGCCAGCAGCCTGGTTCACCAAATGACAGTTTTCAACTATGGCTACACCTTC.

This clonotype was seen at least ten times. The chain carries TRBV5-1 and TRBJ2-7, with 12 positions matching TRBD2. Germline V gene lookup returns CDR1 SGHRS and CDR2 YFSETQ. V gave up 4 bases and J gave up 2 bases; unmatched junction bases: 4. The CDR3 consists of 15 residues. DNA of the CDR3: TGCGCCAGCAGCGGAACTAGCGGGGGGCCCTACGAGCAGTACTTC. Protein product: CASSGTSGGPYEQYF.

This clonotype was counted at least ten times. This chain links TRBV10-1 with TRBJ1-2; D gene ambiguous. The V gene's germline CDR1 is WNHNN and CDR2 SYGVQD (reference sequence). Trimming removed 8 bases at V and 0 bases at J, with 16 bases between. There are 15 residues in the CDR3. In DNA form, the CDR3 reads TGCGCCAGCCTCAATAATAGGGAGGCTAACTATGGCTACACCTTC. This sequence encodes CASLNNREANYGYTF.

The table lists this clonotype with many counts. This chain links TRBV10-3 with TRBJ2-3, with 12 bases that match TRBD1. The CDR3 covers 16 residues. CDR1 is ENHRY, CDR2 SYGVKD, per germline. V dropped 4 bases and J dropped 1; count of bases not matched to a gene: 3. The CDR3 reads CAISGDRGLGTDTQYF. CDR3 sequence (DNA): TGTGCCATCAGTGGGGACAGGGGGCTCGGCACAGATACGCAGTATTTT.

This clonotype was observed many times. The chain joins TRBV11-2 to TRBJ2-7; the match to TRBD2 covers 9 bases. This CDR3 comprises 16 residues. The germline V gene encodes CDR1 SGHAT and CDR2 FQNNGV. The junction had 16 bases not matched to a gene; V was cut back by 4 bases and J by 9 bases. CDR3 coding DNA: TGTGCCAGCAGCTCTATAAGCGGGAGGCCCCCTCGAGCGCAGTACTTC. Its protein product is CASSSISGRPPRAQYF.

This clonotype appeared many times. V and J are TRBV19 and TRBJ1-6; unclear D gene. Trimming pared 10 bases from V and 2 bases from J, leaving 12 bases between. The CDR3 is 14 amino acids. Germline values: CDR1 LNHDA, CDR2 SQIVND (reference sequence). The CDR3 bases are TGTGCCACCAGGACGGAAGCCTATAATTCACCCCTCCACTTT. Translated, it gives CATRTEAYNSPLHF.

The chain is built from TRBV4-1 and TRBJ2-7, with D tentatively TRBD2 (5 bases). Trimming shortened V by 4 bases and J by 5 bases, and 15 bases separated the two germline ends. This CDR3 spans 14 amino acids. Germline CDR1 MGHRA, CDR2 YSYEKL. The CDR3 loop is CASSLLGPLDEQYF. CDR3 sequence (DNA): TGCGCCAGCAGCCTACTAGGGCCCCTCGACGAGCAGTACTTC.

This clonotype was seen more than once but under ten times. This chain uses TRBV5-1 with TRBJ2-1; a possible D gene is TRBD1 (6 bases). Trimming removed 4 bases from V and 8 bases from J, with 16 bases in between. The CDR3 is 14 amino acids. The V gene's germline CDR1 is SGHRS and CDR2 YFSETQ. Here the CDR3 reads CASSADQGSDEQFF. DNA of the CDR3: TGCGCCAGCAGCGCAGACCAGGGGAGCGATGAGCAGTTCTTC.

This clonotype was recorded at least ten times. This sequence joins TRBV11-3 and TRBJ2-3, with unresolved D. The germline V gene has CDR1 SGHNT and CDR2 YENEEA. The germline V and J ends were trimmed by 5 bases and 6 bases, with 12 bases remaining between them. The CDR3 has 13 residues. DNA of the CDR3: TGTGCCAGCAGCCCGAGTCAGTGGGATACGCAGTATTTT. It yields the protein CASSPSQWDTQYF. Full variable domain (missing parts from reference TRBV11-3 and TRBJ2-3): EAGVVQSPRYKIIEKKQPVAFWCNPISGHNTLYWYLQNLGQGPELLIRYENEEAVDDSQLPKDRFSAERLKGVDSTLKIQPAELGDSAVYLCASSPSQWDTQYFGPGTRLTVL.

This clonotype was seen a handful of times. The genes are TRBV5-4 and TRBJ2-6, with 7 bases fitting TRBD1. The CDR3 covers 17 residues. Germline CDR1 and CDR2: SGHNT and YYREEE (reference sequence). J gave up 2 bases and V 0 bases, and 5 bases lay outside the gene matches. CDR3 in DNA: TGTGCCAGCAGCTTGGGGCGTGACAGGGCTGGGGCCAACGTCCTGACTTTC. Translating gives CASSLGRDRAGANVLTF.

This clonotype was counted many times. CDR3 sequence: CSALGRLAGGYNEQFF. The CDR3 DNA reads TGCAGTGCACTTGGGAGGCTAGCGGGAGGCTACAATGAGCAGTTCTTC. The J gene is TRBJ2-1, the V gene TRBV20-1, with 11 bases matching TRBD2. V was pared by 6 bases and J by 3 bases, with 10 bases of the junction left unmatched. Germline V gene sequence: CDR1 DFQATT, CDR2 SNEGSKA (reference sequence). The length of the CDR3 is 16 residues.

This clonotype was detected many times. The chain recombines TRBV18 with TRBJ2-1, with D perhaps being TRBD1 or TRBD2 (5 bases each). Germline V lookup: CDR1 KGHSH, CDR2 LQKENI. The CDR3 contains 14 residues. Trimming stripped 3 bases from V and 7 bases from J, with 13 bases between. CDR3 coding DNA: TGTGCCAGCTCACCGGGGGTAATGAGGAATGAGCAGTTCTTC. Residues: CASSPGVMRNEQFF.

This clonotype occurred many times. V is TRBV6-6 and J is TRBJ1-1, with D unresolved. Trimming removed 4 bases from V and 3 bases from J, with 6 bases in between. This CDR3 has 12 residues. From germline, CDR1 is MNHNY and CDR2 SVGAGI (reference sequence). In DNA, the CDR3 is TGTGCCAGCAGTTTAGTGGACACTGAAGCTTTCTTT. It codes for CASSLVDTEAFF.

This clonotype was seen many times. The rearrangement uses TRBV20-1 and TRBJ2-1; 8 bases match TRBD2. The CDR3 sequence is 16 residues long. Germline loops: CDR1 DFQATT, CDR2 SNEGSKA (reference sequence). Trimming removed 3 bases from V and 5 bases from J; junction bases left unmatched: 12. DNA for the CDR3: TGCAGTGCTAGGCCCCCACCGGGAGGGCCTAACAATGAGCAGTTCTTC. It yields the protein CSARPPPGGPNNEQFF.

The CDR3 DNA is TGCAGTGCTAGTTACAGGGTTAGCACAGATACGCAGTATTTT. This codes for CSASYRVSTDTQYF. J is TRBJ2-3 and V is TRBV20-1, with D perhaps TRBD1 (6 bases). The germline V and J ends were trimmed by 3 bases and 0 bases, with 10 bases remaining between them. Germline V gene sequence: CDR1 DFQATT, CDR2 SNEGSKA (reference sequence). CDR3 length: 14 residues.

This clonotype was detected only a few times. This chain joins TRBV3-1 and TRBJ2-1; 10 bases align to TRBD1. Germline V gene sequence: CDR1 LGHDT, CDR2 YNNKEL (reference sequence). After removal of 0 bases from V and 3 bases from J, the junction contained 11 bases not matched to a gene. There are 19 residues in the CDR3. The CDR3 reads CASSQERIRDRGHYNEQFF. The CDR3 coding sequence is TGTGCCAGCAGCCAAGAGCGTATAAGGGACAGGGGACACTACAATGAGCAGTTCTTC.

This clonotype was seen ten or more times. The genes are TRBV10-3 and TRBJ1-6; possibly TRBD1 for D (5 bases). The CDR3 consists of 15 residues. Germline V lookup: CDR1 ENHRY, CDR2 SYGVKD. V gave up 2 bases and J gave up 13 bases, with 18 bases separating them. CDR3 residues: CAISENGAPRGPLHF. CDR3 DNA sequence: TGTGCCATCAGTGAGAATGGGGCACCCCGAGGCCCCCTCCACTTT.

This clonotype was counted many times. The chain combines TRBV3-1 with TRBJ2-1; D is undetermined. V shed 5 bases and J shed 5 bases, with 7 bases lying between them. The CDR3 length is 12 residues. Per germline, CDR1 LGHDT and CDR2 YNNKEL (reference sequence). The CDR3 loop is CASSYLHNEQFF. As DNA, the CDR3 is TGTGCCAGCAGCTACCTTCACAATGAGCAGTTCTTC.

This clonotype showed up many times. The chain combines TRBV30 with TRBJ1-3; no clear D gene. Germline-derived CDR1 and CDR2 are GTSNPN and SVGIG (reference sequence). The ends were cut back, 0 bases at V and 2 bases at J, with 5 bases in the middle. This CDR3 comprises 13 residues. In nucleotides, the CDR3 is TGTGCCTGGAGTGTAGGGACTGGAAACACCATATATTTT. This translates into CAWSVGTGNTIYF.